This is a list of T cell receptor beta chains from one sample in a study of CD8+ T cells in alopecia areata. TCRdb keeps only in-frame clones here, not all; method: immunoSEQ multiplex PCR. The sample consists of approximately 150,000 clones, around 71% of them appearing once. The material was CD8+ T cells sorted from blood, obtained at week 0. Receptors originate from a human donor with alopecia areata. The CDR3 runs from the conserved cysteine through the conserved F or W. A D gene is named only where the DNA matches it firmly. Size tells how often a clone was seen (once, few, many) or the class of an expanded clone, and some rows leave it out.

>TRBJ2-3|-|TRBV5-6|TRBD1
TGTGCCAGCAGCTGGGGGACAGCGGATACGCAGTATTTT
CASSWGTADTQYF
>TRBJ1-6|-|TRBV4-1|-
TGCGCCAGCAGCCAAGATCAACGGCAGCTTAGCTCCTATAATTCACCCCTCCACTTT
CASSQDQRQLSSYNSPLHF
>TRBJ2-1|-|TRBV27|-
TGTGCCAGCAGTTTAAGTAGTTTCAATGAGCAGTTCTTC
CASSLSSFNEQFF
>TRBJ2-5|once|TRBV10-3|TRBD2
TGTGCCATCAGTGAGTCGGAGGCTAGCGGGGGGCCGCGAGAGACCCAGTACTTC
CAISESEASGGPRETQYF
>TRBJ2-5|-|TRBV15|-
TGTGCCACCAGCAGACTAACGGGACCCAGGGACCAAGAGACCCAGTACTTC
CATSRLTGPRDQETQYF
>TRBJ2-2|-|TRBV9|TRBD1
TGTGCCAGCAGCGTAGGAGACAGGGCGGCCGGGGAGCTGTTTTTT
CASSVGDRAAGELFF
>TRBJ2-7|-|TRBV29-1|TRBD2
TGCAGCGTTAGCGGGGGGAGCTCCTACGAGCAGTACTTC
CSVSGGSSYEQYF
>TRBJ2-3|-|TRBV2|TRBD1
TGTGCCAGCAGGAGAGAGGACAGGGTTATAGATACGCAGTATTTT
CASRREDRVIDTQYF
>TRBJ2-1|-|TRBV9|-
TGTGCCAGCAGCGTAGAGGAAGGGGCTGCTGAGCAGTTCTTC
CASSVEEGAAEQFF
>TRBJ1-6|-|TRBV7-9|-
TGTGCCAGCAGCCCCGCTCGAGCATTTAATTCACCCCTCCACTTT
CASSPARAFNSPLHF
>TRBJ2-7|-|TRBV5-1|TRBD2
TGCGCCAGCAGGCTAAGGACTAGTGACGAGCAGTACTTC
CASRLRTSDEQYF
>TRBJ1-2|-|TRBV27|TRBD1
TGTGCCAGCAGGGGACAGGCTAACTATGGCTACACCTTC
CASRGQANYGYTF
>TRBJ2-7|-|TRBV27|-
TGTGCCAGCAGTTTCTCCCTCGGGGGTTCCTACGAGCAGTACTTC
CASSFSLGGSYEQYF
>TRBJ1-1|-|TRBV7-9|-
TGTGCCAGCGAGAAGAAGTACACTGAAGCTTTCTTT
CASEKKYTEAFF
>TRBJ1-5|-|TRBV6-5|-
TGTGCCAGCAGTTCGGGGGACCAATATAGCAATCAGCCCCAGCATTTT
CASSSGDQYSNQPQHF
>TRBJ2-1|-|TRBV14|-
TGTGCCAGCAGCCAAGTGGACAGATACGACAATGAGCAGTTCTTC
CASSQVDRYDNEQFF
>TRBJ2-1|-|TRBV11-2|-
TGTGCCAGCAGCTTAGATCCACGGTCAAACAATGAGCAGTTCTTC
CASSLDPRSNNEQFF
>TRBJ1-5|-|TRBV13|TRBD1
TGTGCCAGCAGTGCCGGGACAGGCGGTCAGCCCCAGCATTTT
CASSAGTGGQPQHF
>TRBJ2-7|few|TRBV29-1|TRBD2
TGCAGCATCCCTAGCGGGGGAGTCGGCGAGCAGTACTTC
CSIPSGGVGEQYF
>TRBJ1-1|-|TRBV30|TRBD1
TGTGCCTGCGGGCGAGGGACAGGGGTTACTGAAGCTTTCTTT
CACGRGTGVTEAFF
>TRBJ2-2|-|TRBV5-6|-
TGTGCCAGCAGCTTCGGTCAGCCCGGGGAGCTGTTTTTT
CASSFGQPGELFF
>TRBJ2-2|-|TRBV14|-
TGTGCCAGCAGCCAAGGGGTGTTGGCAGGGGTGAGGTCGAACACCGGGGAGCTGTTTTTT
CASSQGVLAGVRSNTGELFF
>TRBJ2-3|-|TRBV29-1|-
TGCAGCGTTGAAGTTGATACGCAGTATTTT
CSVEVDTQYF
>TRBJ2-2|-|TRBV25-1|-
TGTGCCACCAAACGGGCCGGGGAGCTGTTTTTT
CATKRAGELFF
>TRBJ2-7|few|TRBV29-1|TRBD1
TGCAGCGCCGAACTGACAGGGTCGTACGAGCAGTACTTC
CSAELTGSYEQYF
>TRBJ2-7|-|TRBV11-2|-
TGTGCCAGCAGCTCTCAGGGGAGCGAGCAGTACTTC
CASSSQGSEQYF
>TRBJ1-2|-|TRBV2|-
TGTGCCAGCAGCGGCACATCGGCACGGGGCTACACCTTC
CASSGTSARGYTF
>TRBJ2-7|-|TRBV9|TRBD1
TGTGCCAGCAGCGGACAGGGGTACGAGCAGTACTTC
CASSGQGYEQYF
>TRBJ2-3|-|TRBV28|-
TGTGCCAGCAGTTCCCGGTCCGGAGGGGGCTCTAGCACAGATACGCAGTATTTT
CASSSRSGGGSSTDTQYF
>TRBJ2-2|few|TRBV2|-
TGTGCCAGCACGGACAGAACGAACACCGGGGAGCTGTTTTTT
CASTDRTNTGELFF
>TRBJ2-4|-|TRBV30|-
TGTGCCTGGGGAAATATGGGAGGAAACATTCAGTACTTC
CAWGNMGGNIQYF
>TRBJ2-1|-|TRBV4-1|-
TGCGCCAGCAGCCAAGTGTCGGGTGAGCAGTTCTTC
CASSQVSGEQFF
>TRBJ1-1|-|TRBV30|-
TGTGCCCGTCAGAAGGGGGGGACTGAAGCTTTCTTT
CARQKGGTEAFF
>TRBJ1-6|-|TRBV13|-
TGTGCCTCCCGTTGGGGGAGCTCCTATAATTCACCCCTCCACTTT
CASRWGSSYNSPLHF
>TRBJ1-1|-|TRBV4-2|TRBD1
TGTGCCAGCAGCCCCGGACAGGCAAGGGAAGCTTTCTTT
CASSPGQAREAFF
>TRBJ1-1|-|TRBV5-6|-
TGTGCCAGCGGTGGGTCCACTGAAGCTTTCTTT
CASGGSTEAFF
>TRBJ1-5|-|TRBV27|-
TGTGCCAGCAGACAAGGATTATCCAATCAGCCCCAGCATTTT
CASRQGLSNQPQHF
>TRBJ1-2|-|TRBV6-5|-
TGTGCCAGCAGTTACTCGATCGCTACTGGCTACACCTTC
CASSYSIATGYTF
>TRBJ2-5|-|TRBV2|-
TGTGCCAGCAGTGAAGCGAGGACCCAGTACTTC
CASSEARTQYF
>TRBJ1-5|-|TRBV19|-
TGTGCCAGTAGTGATTTCGGGGACAATCAGCCCCAGCATTTT
CASSDFGDNQPQHF
>TRBJ1-5|-|TRBV2|-
TGTGCCAGCAAGGGGGTCGATCAGCCCCAGCATTTT
CASKGVDQPQHF
>TRBJ1-5|-|TRBV4-1|TRBD1
TGCGCCAGCAGCCTCGACCAGGGGGGCAATCAGCCCCAGCATTTT
CASSLDQGGNQPQHF
>TRBJ2-7|-|TRBV25-1|TRBD1
TGTGCCAGCAGTATGGACAGGCGCGGCGAGCAGTACTTC
CASSMDRRGEQYF
>TRBJ2-3|-|TRBV29-1|-
TGCAGCGTTGAGTTTGGGGTGTCTGATACGCAGTATTTT
CSVEFGVSDTQYF
>TRBJ2-7|few|TRBV4-2|-
TGTGCCAGCAGCCAAGTTAGGACAAAGATTTACGAGCAGTACTTC
CASSQVRTKIYEQYF
>TRBJ1-1|-|TRBV29-1|-
TGCAGCGTTGAAATAGTCAGCGGGGCTGAAGCTTTCTTT
CSVEIVSGAEAFF
>TRBJ2-2|-|TRBV5-6|-
TGTGCCAGCGCGTCCGGGGCGAGTGCCGGGGAGCTGTTTTTT
CASASGASAGELFF
>TRBJ2-4|-|TRBV27|TRBD1
TGTGCCAGCAGTTGGGACAGCAAAAACATTCAGTACTTC
CASSWDSKNIQYF